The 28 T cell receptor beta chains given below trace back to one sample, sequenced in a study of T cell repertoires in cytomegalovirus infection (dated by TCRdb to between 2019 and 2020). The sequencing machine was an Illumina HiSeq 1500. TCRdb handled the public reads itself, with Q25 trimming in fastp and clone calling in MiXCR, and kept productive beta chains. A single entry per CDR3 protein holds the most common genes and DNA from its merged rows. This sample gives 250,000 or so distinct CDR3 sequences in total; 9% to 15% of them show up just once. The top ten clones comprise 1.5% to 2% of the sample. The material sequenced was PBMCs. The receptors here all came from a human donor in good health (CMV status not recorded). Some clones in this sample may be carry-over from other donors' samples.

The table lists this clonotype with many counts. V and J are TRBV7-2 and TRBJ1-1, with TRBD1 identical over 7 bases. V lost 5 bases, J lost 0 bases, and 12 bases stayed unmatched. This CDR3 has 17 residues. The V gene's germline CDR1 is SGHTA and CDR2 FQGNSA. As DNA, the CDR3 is TGTGCCAGCAGCCGGCCCCTACAGGGGCCGATGAACACTGAAGCTTTCTTT. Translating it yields CASSRPLQGPMNTEAFF.

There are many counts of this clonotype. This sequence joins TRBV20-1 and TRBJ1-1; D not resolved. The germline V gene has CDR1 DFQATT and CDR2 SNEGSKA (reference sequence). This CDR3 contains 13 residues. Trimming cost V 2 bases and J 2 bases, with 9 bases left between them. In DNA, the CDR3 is TGCAGTGCTAGAATCCACAGCAACACTGAAGCTTTCTTT. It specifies CSARIHSNTEAFF.

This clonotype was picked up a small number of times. The CDR3 is CSVLEASNQPQHF. The CDR3 nucleotides are TGCAGCGTTCTGGAGGCCAGCAATCAGCCCCAGCATTTT. The chain combines TRBV29-1 with TRBJ1-5; no reliable D call. Germline CDR1 and CDR2: SQVTM and ANQGSEA. V shed 5 bases and J shed 1 base, with 9 bases lying between them. The CDR3 consists of 13 residues.

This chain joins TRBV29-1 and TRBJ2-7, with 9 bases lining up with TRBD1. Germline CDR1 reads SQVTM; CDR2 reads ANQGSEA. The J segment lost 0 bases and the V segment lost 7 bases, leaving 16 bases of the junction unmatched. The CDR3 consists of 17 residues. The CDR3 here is CSASGTGISGFSYEQYF. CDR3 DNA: TGCAGCGCCTCCGGGACAGGGATCTCGGGTTTCTCCTACGAGCAGTACTTC.

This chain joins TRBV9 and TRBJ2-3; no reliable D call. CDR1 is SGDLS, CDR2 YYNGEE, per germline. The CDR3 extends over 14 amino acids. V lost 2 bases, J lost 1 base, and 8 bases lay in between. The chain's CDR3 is CASSVLSGTDTQYF. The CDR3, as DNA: TGTGCCAGCAGCGTCCTCTCCGGCACAGATACGCAGTATTTT.

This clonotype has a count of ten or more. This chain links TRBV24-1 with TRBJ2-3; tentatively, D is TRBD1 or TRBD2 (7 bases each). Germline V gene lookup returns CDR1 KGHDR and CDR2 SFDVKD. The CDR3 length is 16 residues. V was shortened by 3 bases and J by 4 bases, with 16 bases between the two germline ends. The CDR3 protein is CATSDPREGAADTQYF. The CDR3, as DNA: TGTGCCACCAGTGATCCCAGGGAGGGGGCGGCAGATACGCAGTATTTT.

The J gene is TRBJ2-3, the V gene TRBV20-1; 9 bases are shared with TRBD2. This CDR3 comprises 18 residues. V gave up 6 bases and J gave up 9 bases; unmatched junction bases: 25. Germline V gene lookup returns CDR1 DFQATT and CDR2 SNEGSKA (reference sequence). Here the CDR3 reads CSANLVSKRGAHTGTQYF. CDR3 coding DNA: TGCAGTGCAAACCTGGTTTCTAAGCGGGGGGCCCACACTGGGACGCAGTATTTT.

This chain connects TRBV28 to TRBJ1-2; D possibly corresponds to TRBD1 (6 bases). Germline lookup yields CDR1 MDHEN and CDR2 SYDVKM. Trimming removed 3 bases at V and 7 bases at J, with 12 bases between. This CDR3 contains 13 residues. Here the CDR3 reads CASSFSRGSGYTF. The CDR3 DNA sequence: TGTGCCAGCAGTTTCAGCAGGGGTAGTGGCTACACCTTC.

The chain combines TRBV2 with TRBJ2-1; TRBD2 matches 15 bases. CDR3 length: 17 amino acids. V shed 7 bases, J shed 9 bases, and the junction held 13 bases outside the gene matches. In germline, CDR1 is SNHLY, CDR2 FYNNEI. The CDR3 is CASTGLAGGALGTEQFF. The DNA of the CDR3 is TGTGCCAGCACCGGACTAGCGGGGGGGGCCCTCGGGACTGAGCAGTTCTTC.

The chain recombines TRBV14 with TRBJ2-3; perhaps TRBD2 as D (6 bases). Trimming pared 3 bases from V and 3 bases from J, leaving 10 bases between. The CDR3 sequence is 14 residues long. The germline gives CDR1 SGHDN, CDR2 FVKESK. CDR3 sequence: CASSHTGATDTQYF. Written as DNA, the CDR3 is TGTGCCAGCAGCCATACGGGAGCTACAGATACGCAGTATTTT.

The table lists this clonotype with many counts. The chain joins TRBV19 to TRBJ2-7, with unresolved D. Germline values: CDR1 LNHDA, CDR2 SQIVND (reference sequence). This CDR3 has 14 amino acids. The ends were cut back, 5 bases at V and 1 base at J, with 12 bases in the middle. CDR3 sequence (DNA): TGTGCCAGTAGTCCCACGGACGTTTCCTACGAGCAGTACTTC. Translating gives CASSPTDVSYEQYF.

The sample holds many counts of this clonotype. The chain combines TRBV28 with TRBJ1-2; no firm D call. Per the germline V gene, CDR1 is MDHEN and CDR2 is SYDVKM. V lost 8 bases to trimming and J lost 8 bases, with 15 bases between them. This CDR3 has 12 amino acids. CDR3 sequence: CASSMGIYGYTF. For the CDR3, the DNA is TGTGCCAGCTCGATGGGTATCTACGGCTACACCTTC.

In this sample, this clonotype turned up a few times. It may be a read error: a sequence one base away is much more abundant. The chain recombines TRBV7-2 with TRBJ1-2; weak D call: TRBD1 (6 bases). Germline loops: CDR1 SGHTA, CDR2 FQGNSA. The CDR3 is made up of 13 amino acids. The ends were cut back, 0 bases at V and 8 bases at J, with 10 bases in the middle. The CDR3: CASSLAAGEGYTF. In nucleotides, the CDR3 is TGTGCCAGCAGCTTAGCGGCAGGGGAGGGCTACACCTTC.

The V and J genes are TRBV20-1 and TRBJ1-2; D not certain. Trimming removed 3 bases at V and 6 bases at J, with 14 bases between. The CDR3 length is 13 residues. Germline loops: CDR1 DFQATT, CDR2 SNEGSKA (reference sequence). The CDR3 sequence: CSASPAPTNGYTF. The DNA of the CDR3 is TGCAGTGCTAGCCCCGCCCCAACTAATGGCTACACCTTC.

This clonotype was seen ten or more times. The CDR3 sequence: CASSPGTGVDKNIQYF. CDR3 in DNA: TGTGCCAGCAGCCCTGGGACAGGGGTGGACAAAAACATTCAGTACTTC. The V gene is TRBV7-2, the J gene TRBJ2-4; 10 bases agree with TRBD1. Trimming took 5 bases from V and 3 from J; bases not matched to a gene: 7. The CDR3 has 16 amino acids. Germline V CDR1 and CDR2: SGHTA, FQGNSA.

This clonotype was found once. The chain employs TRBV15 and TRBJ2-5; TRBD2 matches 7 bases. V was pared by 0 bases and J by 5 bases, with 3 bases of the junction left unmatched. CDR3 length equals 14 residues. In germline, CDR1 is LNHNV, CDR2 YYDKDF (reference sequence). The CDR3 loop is CATSRDSGFETQYF. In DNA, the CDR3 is TGTGCCACCAGCAGAGATAGCGGGTTTGAGACCCAGTACTTC.

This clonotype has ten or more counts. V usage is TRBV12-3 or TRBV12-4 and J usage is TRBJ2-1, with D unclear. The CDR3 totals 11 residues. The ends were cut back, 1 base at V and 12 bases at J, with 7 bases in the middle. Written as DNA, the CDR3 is TGTGCCAGCAGTTTAGAGCTGGGGCAGTTCTTC. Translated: CASSLELGQFF.

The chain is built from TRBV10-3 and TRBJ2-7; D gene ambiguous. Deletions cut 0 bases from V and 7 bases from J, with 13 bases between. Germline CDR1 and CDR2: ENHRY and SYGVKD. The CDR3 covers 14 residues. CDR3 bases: TGTGCCATCAGTGAGTCTCCATTTCAAATGGAGCAGTACTTC. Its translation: CAISESPFQMEQYF.

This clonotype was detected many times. CDR3 bases: TGCGCCAGCAGCTTAAGGAGCGGGCCCCCAGCCGGGGAGCTGTTTTTT. Its translation is CASSLRSGPPAGELFF. The V call is TRBV5-1, the J call TRBJ2-2; D possibly corresponds to TRBD2 (6 bases). Germline values: CDR1 SGHRS, CDR2 YFSETQ. V was clipped by 2 bases and J by 6 bases, with 17 bases between them. CDR3 length equals 16 residues.

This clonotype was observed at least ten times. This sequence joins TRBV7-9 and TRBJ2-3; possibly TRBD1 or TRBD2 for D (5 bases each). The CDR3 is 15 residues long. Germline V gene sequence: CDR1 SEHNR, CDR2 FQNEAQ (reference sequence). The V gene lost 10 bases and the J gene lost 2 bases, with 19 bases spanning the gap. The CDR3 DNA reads TGTGCCACCACAAGGCCAGGGACCCCCACAGATACGCAGTATTTT. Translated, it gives CATTRPGTPTDTQYF.

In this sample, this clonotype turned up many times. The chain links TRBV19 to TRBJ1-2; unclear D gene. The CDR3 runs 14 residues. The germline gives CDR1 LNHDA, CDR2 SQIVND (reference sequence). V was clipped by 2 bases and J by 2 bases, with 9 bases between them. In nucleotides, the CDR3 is TGTGCCAGTAGTATAATGGGAGGGAACTATGGCTACACCTTC. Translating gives CASSIMGGNYGYTF. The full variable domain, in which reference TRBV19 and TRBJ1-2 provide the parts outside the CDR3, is DGGITQSPKYLFRKEGQNVTLSCEQNLNHDAMYWYRQDPGQGLRLIYYSQIVNDFQKGDIAEGYSVSREKKESFPLTVTSAQKNPTAFYLCASSIMGGNYGYTFGSGTRLTVV.

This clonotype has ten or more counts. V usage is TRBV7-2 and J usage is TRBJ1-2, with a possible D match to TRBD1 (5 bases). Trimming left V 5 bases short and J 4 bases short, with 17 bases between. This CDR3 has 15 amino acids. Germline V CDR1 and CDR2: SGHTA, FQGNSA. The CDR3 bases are TGTGCCAGCAGCGCCCCCCTAGGGGTAATCTATGGCTACACCTTC. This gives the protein CASSAPLGVIYGYTF.

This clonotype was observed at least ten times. CDR3 region: CASSPEYNEQFF. The CDR3 bases are TGTGCCAGCAGCCCCGAGTACAATGAGCAGTTCTTC. This chain links TRBV7-2 with TRBJ2-1, with D hard to call. V lost 5 bases, J lost 4 bases, and 6 bases lay in between. CDR1 is SGHTA and CDR2 is FQGNSA in the germline V gene. This CDR3 spans 12 amino acids.

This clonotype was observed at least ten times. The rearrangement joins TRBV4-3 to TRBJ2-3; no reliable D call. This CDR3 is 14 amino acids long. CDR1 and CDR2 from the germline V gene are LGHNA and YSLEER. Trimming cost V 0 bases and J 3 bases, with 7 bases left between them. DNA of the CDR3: TGCGCCAGCAGCCAAGATATCGCGACAGATACGCAGTATTTT. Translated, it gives CASSQDIATDTQYF.

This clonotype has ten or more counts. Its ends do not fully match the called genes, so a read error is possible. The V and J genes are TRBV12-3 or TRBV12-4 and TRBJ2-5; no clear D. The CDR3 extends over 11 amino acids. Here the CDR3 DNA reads TGTGCCAGCAGTTTATCGGGCAAATGGGACTTC. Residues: CASSLSGKWDF.

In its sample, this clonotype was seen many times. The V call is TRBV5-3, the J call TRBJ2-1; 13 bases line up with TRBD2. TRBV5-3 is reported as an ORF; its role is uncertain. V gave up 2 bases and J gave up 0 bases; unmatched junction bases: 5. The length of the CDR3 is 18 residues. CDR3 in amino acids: CARSFRLAGGCSYNEQFF. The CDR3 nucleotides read TGTGCCAGAAGCTTTAGACTAGCGGGGGGCTGCTCCTACAATGAGCAGTTCTTC.

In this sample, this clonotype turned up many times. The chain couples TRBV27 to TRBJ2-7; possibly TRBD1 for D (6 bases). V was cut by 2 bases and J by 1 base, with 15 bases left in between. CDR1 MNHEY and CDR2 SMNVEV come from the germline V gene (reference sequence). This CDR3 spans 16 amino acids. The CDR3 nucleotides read TGTGCCAGCAGTTTAGTTGGTAACAGGGTATCCTACGAGCAGTACTTC. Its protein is CASSLVGNRVSYEQYF.

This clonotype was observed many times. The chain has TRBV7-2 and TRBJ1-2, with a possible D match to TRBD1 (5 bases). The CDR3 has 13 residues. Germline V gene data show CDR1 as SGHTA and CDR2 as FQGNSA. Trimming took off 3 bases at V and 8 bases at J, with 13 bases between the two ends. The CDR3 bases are TGTGCCAGCAGCTTCCCCGGGGCTGGCGGCTACACCTTC. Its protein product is CASSFPGAGGYTF.